The rows below give T cell receptor beta chains drawn from one sample of a study of siplizumab effects on memory and regulatory T cells. The method was immunoSEQ multiplex PCR; TCRdb's version includes in-frame clones alone and lacks a portion of them. The table has about 100,000 clones, about nine tenths seen once. Sequencing was done on a sample of CD4+ T cells sorted from blood. These receptors all stem from a human donor in good health. Some clones in this sample may be carry-over from other donors' samples. Each CDR3 is given with its conserved first and last residue. The order of the fields is J gene, D gene, clone size, V gene, CDR3 DNA, CDR3 protein. The D gene is left open where the match is weak. Size tells how often a clone was seen (once, few, many) or the class of an expanded clone, and some rows leave it out.

J gene: TRBJ2-5
D gene: TRBD1
clone size: NA
V gene: TRBV29-1
CDR3 DNA: TGCAGCGGCGAGACAGGGTCGTGGGAGACCCAGTACTTC
CDR3 protein: CSGETGSWETQYF

J gene: TRBJ2-3
D gene: NA
clone size: NA
V gene: TRBV5-1
CDR3 DNA: TGCGCCAGCAGCTTGGAACCAGATACGCAGTATTTT
CDR3 protein: CASSLEPDTQYF

J gene: TRBJ1-4
D gene: NA
clone size: NA
V gene: TRBV5-1
CDR3 DNA: TGCGCCAGCAGCTTGCAGGGAATTGCAACTAATGAAAAACTGTTTTTT
CDR3 protein: CASSLQGIATNEKLFF

J gene: TRBJ2-7
D gene: TRBD1
clone size: NA
V gene: TRBV30
CDR3 DNA: TGTGCCTGGAGCGCCCAGGGGGCGTACGAGCAGTACTTC
CDR3 protein: CAWSAQGAYEQYF

J gene: TRBJ2-7
D gene: NA
clone size: NA
V gene: TRBV5-1
CDR3 DNA: TGCGCCAGCAGAGAGGGGTCTTCATCCTACGAGCAGTACTTC
CDR3 protein: CASREGSSSYEQYF

J gene: TRBJ2-3
D gene: NA
clone size: NA
V gene: TRBV28
CDR3 DNA: TGTGCCAGCAGGGTGCGGGGAAAGATTATCTCTAGCACAGATACGCAGTATTTT
CDR3 protein: CASRVRGKIISSTDTQYF

J gene: TRBJ1-2
D gene: TRBD1
clone size: NA
V gene: TRBV6-5
CDR3 DNA: TGTGCCAGCAGCTACGCGGACAGGGATTATGGCTACACCTTC
CDR3 protein: CASSYADRDYGYTF

J gene: TRBJ1-1
D gene: TRBD1
clone size: NA
V gene: TRBV6-5
CDR3 DNA: TGTGCCAGCAGTGCCCCGGGACAGGGGAACACTGAAGCTTTCTTT
CDR3 protein: CASSAPGQGNTEAFF

J gene: TRBJ2-3
D gene: NA
clone size: NA
V gene: TRBV6-1
CDR3 DNA: TGTGCCAGCGGGAGTGTCGGGAGAGGAGATACGCAGTATTTT
CDR3 protein: CASGSVGRGDTQYF

J gene: TRBJ2-3
D gene: NA
clone size: NA
V gene: TRBV30
CDR3 DNA: TGTGCCAGGGGAGGACTCACAGATACGCAGTATTTT
CDR3 protein: CARGGLTDTQYF

J gene: TRBJ1-1
D gene: NA
clone size: NA
V gene: TRBV19
CDR3 DNA: TGTGCCAGTTCCGGGACGGAGAAAGGGGACACTGAAGCTTTCTTT
CDR3 protein: CASSGTEKGDTEAFF

J gene: TRBJ2-5
D gene: TRBD2
clone size: few
V gene: TRBV5-1
CDR3 DNA: TGCGCCAGCAGCTTTGGACGGGGGGGAGAGACCCAGTACTTC
CDR3 protein: CASSFGRGGETQYF

J gene: TRBJ2-7
D gene: TRBD1
clone size: NA
V gene: TRBV2
CDR3 DNA: TGTGCCAGCAGCACCCAGGGGGCTTCCTACGAGCAGTACTTC
CDR3 protein: CASSTQGASYEQYF

J gene: TRBJ2-1
D gene: TRBD2
clone size: NA
V gene: TRBV6-1
CDR3 DNA: TGTGCCAGCAGTTATCGGCTAGCGGGTTTCCAGTTCTTC
CDR3 protein: CASSYRLAGFQFF

J gene: TRBJ2-5
D gene: TRBD1
clone size: NA
V gene: TRBV7-9
CDR3 DNA: TGTGCCAGCAGTCGACAGGGGGGAGGCCAAGAGACCCAGTACTTC
CDR3 protein: CASSRQGGGQETQYF

J gene: TRBJ1-2
D gene: NA
clone size: NA
V gene: TRBV29-1
CDR3 DNA: TGCAGCGTTAGCCCAACCGGCCTCCGAGGGGACTATGGCTACACCTTC
CDR3 protein: CSVSPTGLRGDYGYTF

J gene: TRBJ1-5
D gene: NA
clone size: NA
V gene: TRBV6-6
CDR3 DNA: TGTGCCAGCAGGGGAAGAGATCAGCCCCAGCATTTT
CDR3 protein: CASRGRDQPQHF

J gene: TRBJ2-1
D gene: TRBD2
clone size: NA
V gene: TRBV7-3
CDR3 DNA: TGTGCCAGCAGCCAGGACGGACTAGCGATTGAGCAGTTCTTC
CDR3 protein: CASSQDGLAIEQFF

J gene: TRBJ2-7
D gene: TRBD1
clone size: NA
V gene: TRBV7-9
CDR3 DNA: TGTGCCAGCAGCTTAGTTCTCAGGGGGCATGACGAGCAGTACTTC
CDR3 protein: CASSLVLRGHDEQYF

J gene: TRBJ1-3
D gene: NA
clone size: NA
V gene: TRBV19
CDR3 DNA: TGTGCCAGTAGTAAGGGCCCGGCCGACTCTGGAAACACCATATATTTT
CDR3 protein: CASSKGPADSGNTIYF

J gene: TRBJ2-5
D gene: NA
clone size: NA
V gene: TRBV6-1
CDR3 DNA: TGTGCCAGCAGTGCCCGGATGGAGACCCAGTACTTC
CDR3 protein: CASSARMETQYF

J gene: TRBJ1-2
D gene: TRBD1
clone size: NA
V gene: TRBV19
CDR3 DNA: TGTGCCAGTAGTCGCGGGACAGGGGCCACCTTTTTGGCTGGCTACACCTTC
CDR3 protein: CASSRGTGATFLAGYTF

J gene: TRBJ2-5
D gene: TRBD1
clone size: NA
V gene: TRBV5-1
CDR3 DNA: TGCGCCAGCAGCCCCCGAGGACAGGGGGCCCTAGAGACCCAGTACTTC
CDR3 protein: CASSPRGQGALETQYF

J gene: TRBJ2-2
D gene: NA
clone size: NA
V gene: TRBV5-1
CDR3 DNA: TGCGCCAGCAGCCAGCAGGGGAACACCGGGGAGCTGTTTTTT
CDR3 protein: CASSQQGNTGELFF

J gene: TRBJ1-2
D gene: NA
clone size: NA
V gene: TRBV6-5
CDR3 DNA: TGTGCCAGCAGTTCGCGGGACGGCCGCGGCTACACCTTC
CDR3 protein: CASSSRDGRGYTF

J gene: TRBJ2-3
D gene: NA
clone size: NA
V gene: TRBV7-8
CDR3 DNA: TGTGCCAGCAGCTTAGTTAGGGGGGCTTTGGGGCCAGTCGGCACAGATACGCAGTATTTT
CDR3 protein: CASSLVRGALGPVGTDTQYF

J gene: TRBJ2-3
D gene: NA
clone size: NA
V gene: TRBV5-1
CDR3 DNA: TGCGCCAGCAGCTTGGGGCAGGACACAGATACGCAGTATTTT
CDR3 protein: CASSLGQDTDTQYF

J gene: TRBJ2-6
D gene: TRBD1
clone size: NA
V gene: TRBV5-1
CDR3 DNA: TGCGCCAGCAGCTTGAGGACAGGGCACTCTGGGGCCAACGTCCTGACTTTC
CDR3 protein: CASSLRTGHSGANVLTF

J gene: TRBJ2-1
D gene: NA
clone size: NA
V gene: TRBV6-6
CDR3 DNA: TGTGCCAGCAGTAACCAGGAGGTCACCTACAATGAGCAGTTCTTC
CDR3 protein: CASSNQEVTYNEQFF

J gene: TRBJ2-1
D gene: TRBD2
clone size: NA
V gene: TRBV5-1
CDR3 DNA: TGCGCCAGCAGCGTGCAAGGATCGGGACTAGCGGGAAGGGATGAGCAGTTCTTC
CDR3 protein: CASSVQGSGLAGRDEQFF

J gene: TRBJ2-1
D gene: NA
clone size: NA
V gene: TRBV5-6
CDR3 DNA: TGTGCCAGCCTAAATACGGACCTCAATGAGCAGTTCTTC
CDR3 protein: CASLNTDLNEQFF

J gene: TRBJ2-1
D gene: NA
clone size: NA
V gene: TRBV7-3
CDR3 DNA: TGTGCCAGCAGCTTACGTCGTGGGAAAGCCTACAATGAGCAGTTCTTC
CDR3 protein: CASSLRRGKAYNEQFF

J gene: TRBJ2-1
D gene: TRBD2
clone size: NA
V gene: TRBV7-2
CDR3 DNA: TGTGCCAGCAGCTTAGAGGGACTAGCGGGAGCAGTCGAGCAGTTCTTC
CDR3 protein: CASSLEGLAGAVEQFF

J gene: TRBJ2-6
D gene: NA
clone size: NA
V gene: TRBV5-1
CDR3 DNA: TGCGCCAGCAACTCTGGGGCCAACGTCCTGACTTTC
CDR3 protein: CASNSGANVLTF

J gene: TRBJ2-7
D gene: TRBD1
clone size: NA
V gene: TRBV7-9
CDR3 DNA: TGTGCCAGCAGCTTGACCGAGACAGGGACCTACGAGCAGTACTTC
CDR3 protein: CASSLTETGTYEQYF

J gene: TRBJ2-3
D gene: NA
clone size: NA
V gene: TRBV2
CDR3 DNA: TGTGCCAGCAGGGCGCCATCAACAGATACGCAGTATTTT
CDR3 protein: CASRAPSTDTQYF

J gene: TRBJ1-4
D gene: NA
clone size: few
V gene: TRBV30
CDR3 DNA: TGTGCCTGGAGTGTACAGGGACCGGGAGAAAAACTGTTTTTT
CDR3 protein: CAWSVQGPGEKLFF

J gene: TRBJ2-7
D gene: NA
clone size: NA
V gene: TRBV19
CDR3 DNA: TGTGCCAGTAGTATGGGACCATTCCCCTCCTACGAGCAGTACTTC
CDR3 protein: CASSMGPFPSYEQYF

J gene: TRBJ2-2
D gene: TRBD2
clone size: NA
V gene: TRBV4-1
CDR3 DNA: TGCGCCAGCAGCCAGGTTGAGTCGGGGGGAGCGAACACCGGGGAGCTGTTTTTT
CDR3 protein: CASSQVESGGANTGELFF

J gene: TRBJ2-1
D gene: TRBD2
clone size: once
V gene: TRBV19
CDR3 DNA: TGTGCCAGTAGTCCGGGACTAGCGGGACCTGAGCAGTTCTTC
CDR3 protein: CASSPGLAGPEQFF

J gene: TRBJ2-2
D gene: NA
clone size: NA
V gene: TRBV11-3
CDR3 DNA: TGTGCCAGCAGCTTAGATCCCGGCAGAGATAACACCGGGGAGCTGTTTTTT
CDR3 protein: CASSLDPGRDNTGELFF

J gene: TRBJ2-2
D gene: NA
clone size: NA
V gene: TRBV6-5
CDR3 DNA: TGTGCCAGCAAACGGGACACCGGGGAGCTGTTTTTT
CDR3 protein: CASKRDTGELFF

J gene: TRBJ2-7
D gene: TRBD2
clone size: NA
V gene: TRBV10-3
CDR3 DNA: TGTGCCATTAGACTAGCGGGAAGCTACGAGCAGTACTTC
CDR3 protein: CAIRLAGSYEQYF

J gene: TRBJ1-1
D gene: TRBD1
clone size: NA
V gene: TRBV10-3
CDR3 DNA: TGTGCCATCAGTGAGGGGACAGGGGCTTTGAGCACTGAAGCTTTCTTT
CDR3 protein: CAISEGTGALSTEAFF

J gene: TRBJ2-2
D gene: TRBD2
clone size: NA
V gene: TRBV28
CDR3 DNA: TGTGCCAGCAGCCCTACCTTGGGGGGAGGGCCATACACCGGGGAGCTGTTTTTT
CDR3 protein: CASSPTLGGGPYTGELFF

J gene: TRBJ1-5
D gene: NA
clone size: NA
V gene: TRBV6-5
CDR3 DNA: TGTGCCAGCAGCCTGGACATTCGAGGCAATCAGCCCCAGCATTTT
CDR3 protein: CASSLDIRGNQPQHF

J gene: TRBJ2-7
D gene: TRBD2
clone size: once
V gene: TRBV14
CDR3 DNA: TGTGCCAGCAGCCAGATCTCAGGGACTAGTTACTTC
CDR3 protein: CASSQISGTSYF

J gene: TRBJ2-7
D gene: TRBD2
clone size: NA
V gene: TRBV5-4
CDR3 DNA: TGTGCCAGCAGCTTCGGACTAGCGGGACCGTACGAGCAGTACTTC
CDR3 protein: CASSFGLAGPYEQYF